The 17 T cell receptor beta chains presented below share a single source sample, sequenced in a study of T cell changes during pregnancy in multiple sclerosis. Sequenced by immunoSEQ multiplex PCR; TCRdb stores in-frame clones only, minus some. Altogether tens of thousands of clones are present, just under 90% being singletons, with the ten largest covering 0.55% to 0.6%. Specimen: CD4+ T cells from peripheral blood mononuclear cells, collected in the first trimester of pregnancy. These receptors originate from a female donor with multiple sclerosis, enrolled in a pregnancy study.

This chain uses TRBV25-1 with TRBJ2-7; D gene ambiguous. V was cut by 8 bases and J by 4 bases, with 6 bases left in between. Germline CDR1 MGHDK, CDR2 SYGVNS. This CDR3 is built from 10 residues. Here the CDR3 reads CASEKYEQYF. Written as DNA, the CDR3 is TGTGCCAGCGAGAAGTACGAGCAGTACTTC.

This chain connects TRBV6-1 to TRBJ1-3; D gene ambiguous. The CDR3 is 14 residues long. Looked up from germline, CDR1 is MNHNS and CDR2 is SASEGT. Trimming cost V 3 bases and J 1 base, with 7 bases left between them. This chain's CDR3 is CASSDGLSGNTIYF. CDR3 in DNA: TGTGCCAGCAGTGATGGGCTATCTGGAAACACCATATATTTT.

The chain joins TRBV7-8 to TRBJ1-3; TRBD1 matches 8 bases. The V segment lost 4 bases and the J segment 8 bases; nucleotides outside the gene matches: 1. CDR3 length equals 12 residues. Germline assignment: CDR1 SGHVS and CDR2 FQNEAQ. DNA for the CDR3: TGTGCCAGCAGCTCGACAGGGGACACCATATATTTT. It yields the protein CASSSTGDTIYF.

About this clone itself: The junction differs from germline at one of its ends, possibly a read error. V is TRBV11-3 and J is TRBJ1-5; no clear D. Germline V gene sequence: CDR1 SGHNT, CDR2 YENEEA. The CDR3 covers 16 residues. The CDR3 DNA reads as TGTGCCAGCACCTTACCCCGATGGAGCAGCAATCAGCCCCAGCATTTT. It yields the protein CASTLPRWSSNQPQHF.

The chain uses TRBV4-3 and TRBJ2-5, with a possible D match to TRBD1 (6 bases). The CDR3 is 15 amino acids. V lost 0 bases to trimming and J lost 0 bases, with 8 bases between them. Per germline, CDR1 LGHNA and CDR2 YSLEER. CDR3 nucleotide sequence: TGCGCCAGCAGCCAAGATAGGGGGTACCAAGAGACCCAGTACTTC. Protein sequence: CASSQDRGYQETQYF.

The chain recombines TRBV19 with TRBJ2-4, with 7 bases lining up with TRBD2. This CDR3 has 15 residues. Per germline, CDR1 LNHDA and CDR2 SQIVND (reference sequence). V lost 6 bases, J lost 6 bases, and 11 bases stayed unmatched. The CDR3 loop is CASRVGGGIGNIQYF. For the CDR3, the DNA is TGTGCCAGTAGAGTGGGGGGGGGTATTGGAAACATTCAGTACTTC.

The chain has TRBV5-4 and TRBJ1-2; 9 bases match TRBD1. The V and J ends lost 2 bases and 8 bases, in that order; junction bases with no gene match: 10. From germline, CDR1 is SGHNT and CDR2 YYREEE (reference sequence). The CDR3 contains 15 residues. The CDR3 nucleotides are TGTGCCAGCAGCTTAATACAGGGGGCGGTTTACGGCTACACCTTC. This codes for CASSLIQGAVYGYTF.

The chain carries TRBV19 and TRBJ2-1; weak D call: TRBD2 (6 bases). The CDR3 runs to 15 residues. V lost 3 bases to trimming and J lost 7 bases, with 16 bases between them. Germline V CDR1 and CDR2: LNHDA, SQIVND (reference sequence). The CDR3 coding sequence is TGTGCCAGTAGTATGAGAACCGGGAGAGGGAATGAGCAGTTCTTC. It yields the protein CASSMRTGRGNEQFF.

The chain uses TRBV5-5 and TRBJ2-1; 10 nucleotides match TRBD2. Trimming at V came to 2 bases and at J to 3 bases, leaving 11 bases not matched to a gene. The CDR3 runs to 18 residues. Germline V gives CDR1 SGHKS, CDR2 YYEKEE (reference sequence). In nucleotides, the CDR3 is TGTGCCAGCAGCTTAGCCTACGGACTAGCGGATTACTACAATGAGCAGTTCTTC. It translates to CASSLAYGLADYYNEQFF.

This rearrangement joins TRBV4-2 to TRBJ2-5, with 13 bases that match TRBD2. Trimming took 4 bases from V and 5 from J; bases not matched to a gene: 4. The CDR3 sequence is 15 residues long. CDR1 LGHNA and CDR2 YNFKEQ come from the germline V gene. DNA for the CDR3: TGTGCCAGCAGCCCCACTAGCGGGAGGGACGAGACCCAGTACTTC. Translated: CASSPTSGRDETQYF.

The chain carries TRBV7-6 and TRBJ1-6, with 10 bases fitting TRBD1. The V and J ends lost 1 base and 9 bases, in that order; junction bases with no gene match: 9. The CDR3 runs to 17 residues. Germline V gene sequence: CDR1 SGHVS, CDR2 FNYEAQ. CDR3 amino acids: CASSLGDRGLGGSPLHF. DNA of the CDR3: TGTGCCAGCAGCTTAGGGGACAGGGGCCTAGGTGGTTCACCCCTCCACTTT.

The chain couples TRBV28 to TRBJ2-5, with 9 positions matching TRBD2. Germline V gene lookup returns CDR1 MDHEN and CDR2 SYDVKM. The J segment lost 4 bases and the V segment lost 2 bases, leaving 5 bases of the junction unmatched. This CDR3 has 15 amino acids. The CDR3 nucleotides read TGTGCCAGCAGTTTAATACTGCGGGGGGGAGAGACCCAGTACTTC. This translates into CASSLILRGGETQYF.

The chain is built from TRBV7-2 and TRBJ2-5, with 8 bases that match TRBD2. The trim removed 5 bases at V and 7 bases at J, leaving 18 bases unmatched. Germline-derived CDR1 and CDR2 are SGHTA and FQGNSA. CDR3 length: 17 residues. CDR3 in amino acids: CASSNTPWAGGQGTQYF. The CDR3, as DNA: TGTGCCAGCAGCAACACCCCCTGGGCGGGGGGTCAGGGGACCCAGTACTTC.

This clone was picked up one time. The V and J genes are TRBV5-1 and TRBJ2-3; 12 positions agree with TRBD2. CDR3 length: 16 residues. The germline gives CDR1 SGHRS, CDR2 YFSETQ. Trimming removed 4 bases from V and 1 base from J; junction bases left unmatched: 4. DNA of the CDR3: TGCGCCAGCAGCCCCGGACTAGCGGGGCGCACAGATACGCAGTATTTT. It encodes CASSPGLAGRTDTQYF.

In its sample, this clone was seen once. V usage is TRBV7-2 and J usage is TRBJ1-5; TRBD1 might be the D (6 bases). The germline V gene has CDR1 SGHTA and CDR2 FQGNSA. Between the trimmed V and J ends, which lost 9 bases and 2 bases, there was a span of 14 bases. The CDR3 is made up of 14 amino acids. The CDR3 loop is CASGQGTGNQPQHF. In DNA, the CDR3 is TGTGCCAGTGGGCAGGGGACGGGCAATCAGCCCCAGCATTTT.

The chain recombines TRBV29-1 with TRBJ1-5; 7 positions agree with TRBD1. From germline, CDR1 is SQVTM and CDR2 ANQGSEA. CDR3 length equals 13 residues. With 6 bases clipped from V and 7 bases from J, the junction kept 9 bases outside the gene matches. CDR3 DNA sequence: TGCAGCGTCCAGACAGGGAGAGGACAGCCCCAGCATTTT. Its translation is CSVQTGRGQPQHF. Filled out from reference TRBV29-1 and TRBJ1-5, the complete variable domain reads SAVISQKPSRDICQRGTSLTIQCQVDSQVTMMFWYRQQPGQSLTLIATANQGSEATYESGFVIDKFPISRPNLTFSTLTVSNMSPEDSSIYLCSVQTGRGQPQHFGDGTRLSIL.

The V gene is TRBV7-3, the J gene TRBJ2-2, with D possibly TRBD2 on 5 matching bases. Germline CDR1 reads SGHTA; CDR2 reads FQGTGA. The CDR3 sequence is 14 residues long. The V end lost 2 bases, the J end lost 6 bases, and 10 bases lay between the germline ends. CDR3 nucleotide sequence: TGTGCCAGCAGCTTATCCCGGGAACCCGGGGAGCTGTTTTTT. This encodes CASSLSREPGELFF.